Below, 2 T cell receptor beta chains from the same sample are listed, as sequenced in a study of blood T cell repertoires in COVID-19. Sequencing used immunoSEQ multiplex PCR; TCRdb keeps in-frame clones, though not all of them. Among about 280,000 clones listed, about 86% were seen once. The sequencing input was peripheral blood. These receptors all stem from a woman aged 25 to 39 who had recovered from COVID-19.

This clone occurred many times. J is TRBJ2-2 and V is TRBV6-5; TRBD2 might be the D (5 bases). V gave up 6 bases and J gave up 7 bases, with 9 bases separating them. The CDR3 covers 12 residues. CDR1 and CDR2 (germline): MNHEY, SVGAGI. The CDR3 spells CASRTGDGELFF. Written as DNA, the CDR3 is TGTGCCAGCAGAACCGGGGACGGGGAGCTGTTTTTT.

The rearrangement uses TRBV11-1 and TRBJ2-3, with a possible D match to TRBD2 (6 bases). The CDR3 loop spans 16 amino acids. Trimming removed 5 bases at V and 3 bases at J, with 18 bases between. Germline-derived CDR1 and CDR2 are SGHAT and FQDESV (reference sequence). The CDR3 DNA sequence: TGTGCCAGCAGCCCCCAAGGGCGGAGGGGAACAGATACGCAGTATTTT. Translation gives CASSPQGRRGTDTQYF.